The 13 T cell receptor beta chains in this list originate from one sample, sequenced in a study of tumor-infiltrating lymphocytes in oesophageal squamous cell carcinoma. In TCRdb, the PCR reads were re-called with MiXCR into one record per CDR3 protein. The table lists 15,000 to 20,000 distinct CDR3 sequences, approximately 46% of them singletons. The specimen was blood. These receptors were obtained from a female donor with esophageal squamous cell carcinoma.

In nucleotides, the CDR3 is TGTGCCAGCAGCTTAGGGGGGACGCTAGTCTACGAGCAGTACTTC. Protein product: CASSLGGTLVYEQYF. The chain is built from TRBV7-2 and TRBJ2-5; tentatively, D is TRBD1 or TRBD2 (5 bases each). Judging by the DNA end, TRBJ2-7 fits better; the J call may be wrong. The V gene's germline CDR1 is SGHTA and CDR2 FQGNSA. The CDR3 has 15 amino acids.

This clonotype ranks as medium-sized. The chain joins TRBV7-9 to TRBJ2-7; D remains ambiguous. The CDR3 has 14 residues. V lost 6 bases and J lost 2, with 14 bases in between. Germline CDR1 reads SEHNR; CDR2 reads FQNEAQ (reference sequence). CDR3 residues: CASSRTPGTYEQYF. CDR3 nucleotides: TGTGCCAGCAGTAGGACCCCAGGAACCTACGAGCAGTACTTC.

This clonotype showed up many times. A read error may be the cause here, since a much bigger clone is one base away. This chain uses TRBV7-6 with TRBJ2-5; TRBD2 is a possible D gene (7 bases). Germline-derived CDR1 and CDR2 are SGHVS and FNYEAQ. CDR3 length: 16 residues. V was trimmed by 4 bases and J by 11 bases, leaving 26 bases between them. The CDR3 region has the DNA TGTGCCAGCAGCTCGCTAGGGGGGGGGCCGAGTCATGAGCAGTACTTC. Its translation: CASSSLGGGPSHEQYF.

This clonotype showed up many times. The V and J genes are TRBV5-4 and TRBJ2-5; D is tentatively TRBD1 or TRBD2 (5 bases each). This CDR3 comprises 15 residues. Germline assignment: CDR1 SGHNT and CDR2 YYREEE (reference sequence). Trimming took 0 bases from V and 0 from J, leaving 9 bases between them. DNA of the CDR3: TGTGCCAGCAGCTTGGGGGGGAGCAACCAAGAGACCCAGTACTTC. Residues: CASSLGGSNQETQYF.

V is TRBV2 and J is TRBJ2-5; 13 bases are a match to TRBD2. J was trimmed by 11 bases and V by 7 bases; bases with no gene match: 13. The CDR3 consists of 15 residues. Germline V gene sequence: CDR1 SNHLY, CDR2 FYNNEI. In nucleotides, the CDR3 is TGTGCCAGCAAGCAGGGACTAGCGGGGTACAATGAGCAGTACTTC. Translating gives CASKQGLAGYNEQYF.

This clonotype was detected many times. This chain connects TRBV6-2 or TRBV6-3 to TRBJ2-7, with D perhaps TRBD1 (6 bases). V lost 5 bases and J lost 2, with 13 bases in between. The CDR3 sequence is 14 residues long. From germline, CDR1 is MNHEY and CDR2 SVGEGT. CDR3 loop: CASSPGQSPYEQYF. The CDR3 bases are TGTGCCAGCAGTCCCGGACAGTCCCCCTACGAGCAGTACTTC.

Within the sample, this clonotype is medium-sized. The rearrangement joins TRBV7-2 to TRBJ1-4; D is ambiguous. This CDR3 contains 13 residues. Trimming cost V 6 bases and J 3 bases, with 8 bases left between them. From germline, CDR1 is SGHTA and CDR2 FQGNSA. The CDR3 nucleotides are TGTGCCAGCAGTCGCGGGGCTAATGAAAAACTGTTTTTT. Its protein is CASSRGANEKLFF. The variable domain in full, completed from reference TRBV7-2 and TRBJ1-4, reads GAGVSQSPSNKVTEKGKDVELRCDPISGHTALYWYRQSLGQGLEFLIYFQGNSAPDKSGLPSDRFSAERTGGSVSTLTIQRTQQEDSAVYLCASSRGANEKLFFGSGTQLSVL.

The rearrangement uses TRBV7-2 and TRBJ2-7; D ambiguous. Germline CDR1 is SGHTA and CDR2 is FQGNSA. The CDR3 totals 17 residues. V gave up 0 bases and J gave up 0 bases, with 15 bases separating them. The CDR3 region has the DNA TGTGCCAGCAGCTTAGCGCTTATGGGCCTGAGCTCCTACGAGCAGTACTTC. This sequence encodes CASSLALMGLSSYEQYF. Full variable domain (missing parts from reference TRBV7-2 and TRBJ2-7): GAGVSQSPSNKVTEKGKDVELRCDPISGHTALYWYRQSLGQGLEFLIYFQGNSAPDKSGLPSDRFSAERTGGSVSTLTIQRTQQEDSAVYLCASSLALMGLSSYEQYFGPGTRLTVT.

V usage is TRBV7-6 and J usage is TRBJ2-7; D may correspond to TRBD1 or TRBD2 (6 bases each). The J call may be incorrect, as the DNA end agrees better with TRBJ2-1. The CDR3 is 14 residues long. The germline CDR1 and CDR2 sequences are SGHVS and FNYEAQ. The CDR3 reads CASSFSGASGEQFF. The CDR3 DNA reads TGTGCCAGCAGCTTTTCGGGGGCCTCGGGTGAGCAGTTCTTC.

In this sample, this clonotype turned up a few times. The gene calls are TRBV7-6 and TRBJ2-3; D perhaps matches TRBD2 (6 bases). CDR1 is SGHVS, CDR2 FNYEAQ, per germline. The CDR3 runs to 17 residues. Deletions cut 1 base from V and 1 base from J, with 15 bases between. The CDR3 coding sequence is TGTGCCAGCAGCTTAGACAGGCGGGATGGCCGCACAGATACGCAGTATTTT. This sequence encodes CASSLDRRDGRTDTQYF.

This clonotype was observed many times. The chain uses TRBV6-1 and TRBJ2-1, with TRBD1 matching 7 bases. The end of the DNA fits TRBJ2-7 better, so the J call may be wrong. The CDR3 loop spans 14 amino acids. The germline V gene encodes CDR1 MNHNS and CDR2 SASEGT. The CDR3 DNA is TGTGCCAGCACCACCCAGGGGGAATACAATGAGCAGTACTTC. It codes for CASTTQGEYNEQYF.

The chain links TRBV7-2 to TRBJ2-7, with 13 bases identical to TRBD2. Judging by the DNA end, TRBJ2-1 fits better; the J call may be wrong. The CDR3 consists of 16 residues. The germline gives CDR1 SGHTA, CDR2 FQGNSA. CDR3 sequence reads: CASRATSGGAYNEQFF. In DNA, the CDR3 is TGTGCCAGCAGGGCTACTAGCGGGGGGGCTTACAATGAGCAGTTCTTC.

The chain carries TRBV6-6 and TRBJ2-5; 11 nucleotides agree with TRBD2. The J call could be wrong; TRBJ2-4 is a better fit for the DNA end. Germline V CDR1 and CDR2: MNHNY, SVGAGI (reference sequence). This CDR3 is 17 amino acids long. The DNA of the CDR3 is TGTGCCAGCAGTGGGGGGGCGATCCGGACTAGCGGGAACATTCAGTACTTC. Its protein is CASSGGAIRTSGNIQYF.